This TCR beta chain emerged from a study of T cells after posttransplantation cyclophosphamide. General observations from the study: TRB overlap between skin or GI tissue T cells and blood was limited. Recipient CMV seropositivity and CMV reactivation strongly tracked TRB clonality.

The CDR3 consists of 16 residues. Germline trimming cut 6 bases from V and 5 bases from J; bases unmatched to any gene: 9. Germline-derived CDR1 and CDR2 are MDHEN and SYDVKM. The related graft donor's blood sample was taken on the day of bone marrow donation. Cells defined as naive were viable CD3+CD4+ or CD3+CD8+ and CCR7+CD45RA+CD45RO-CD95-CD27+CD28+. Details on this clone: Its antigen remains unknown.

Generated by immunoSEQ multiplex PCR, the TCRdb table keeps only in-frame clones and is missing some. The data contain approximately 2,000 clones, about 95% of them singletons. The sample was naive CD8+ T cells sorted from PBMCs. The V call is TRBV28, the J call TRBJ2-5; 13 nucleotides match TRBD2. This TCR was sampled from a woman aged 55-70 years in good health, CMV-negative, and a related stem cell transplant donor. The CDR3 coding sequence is TGTGCCAGCAGCGAGGGACTAGCGGGGACTGGGGAGACCCAGTACTTC. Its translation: CASSEGLAGTGETQYF.